This TCR beta chain was recovered during a study of control samples from healthy donors and cancer patients. The length of the CDR3 is 13 residues. V was clipped by 1 base and J by 8 bases, with 11 bases between them. Germline V gene data show CDR1 as SGHVS and CDR2 as FQNEAQ. Assay used: immunoSEQ multiplex PCR; TCRdb lists only in-frame clones, some missing. The data show about 59,000 clones, more than 90% seen once. The clonotype originates from a man aged 35-49 years with colorectal cancer. The V gene is TRBV7-8, the J gene TRBJ1-2; D is possibly TRBD1 (6 bases). Sequenced sample: PBMCs. CDR3 DNA sequence: TGTGCCAGCAGCTTAGACAGGGTGGGCGGCTACACCTTC. The encoded protein is CASSLDRVGGYTF.